Reported below is one TCR beta chain. This CDR3 has 15 residues. CDR1 SGHRS and CDR2 YFSETQ come from the germline V gene. Trimming cost V 5 bases and J 0 bases, with 11 bases left between them. PCR involved 60 Vbeta and 13 Jbeta primers. Clones were sequenced by immunoSEQ multiplex PCR, and TCRdb holds only the in-frame ones, with some missing. The top ten clones hold roughly 1.3% of a sample with some 140,000 clones, approximately 77% of them seen once. The source of the sample is a study of cytomegalovirus exposure and HLA in healthy donors. Material for sequencing was PBMCs. The chain has TRBV5-1 and TRBJ2-2; TRBD1 is a possible D gene (6 bases). The sequence came from a woman in her forties in good health and CMV-seronegative. The CDR3 nucleotides read TGCGCCAGCAGAGTGGGACAATCGAACACCGGGGAGCTGTTTTTT. Translated: CASRVGQSNTGELFF.